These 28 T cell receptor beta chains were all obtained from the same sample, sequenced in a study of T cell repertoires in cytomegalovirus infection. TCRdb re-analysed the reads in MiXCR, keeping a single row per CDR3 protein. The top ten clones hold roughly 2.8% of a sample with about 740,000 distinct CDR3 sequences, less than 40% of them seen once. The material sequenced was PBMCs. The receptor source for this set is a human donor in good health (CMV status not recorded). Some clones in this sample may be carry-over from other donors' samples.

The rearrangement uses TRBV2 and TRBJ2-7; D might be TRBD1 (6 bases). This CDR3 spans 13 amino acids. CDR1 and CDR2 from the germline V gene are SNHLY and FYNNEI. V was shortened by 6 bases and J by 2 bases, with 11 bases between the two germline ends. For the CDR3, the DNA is TGTGCCAGCAGGAGGACAGTGGCCTACGAGCAGTACTTC. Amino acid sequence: CASRRTVAYEQYF.

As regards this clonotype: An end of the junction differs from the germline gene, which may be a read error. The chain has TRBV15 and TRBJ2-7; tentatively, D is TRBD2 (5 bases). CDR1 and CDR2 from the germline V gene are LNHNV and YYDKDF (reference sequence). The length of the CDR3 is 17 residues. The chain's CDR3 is CATSRDLAGFNLYEKYF. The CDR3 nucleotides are TGTGCCACCAGCAGAGATTTGGCGGGTTTTAACCTCTACGAGAAGTACTTC.

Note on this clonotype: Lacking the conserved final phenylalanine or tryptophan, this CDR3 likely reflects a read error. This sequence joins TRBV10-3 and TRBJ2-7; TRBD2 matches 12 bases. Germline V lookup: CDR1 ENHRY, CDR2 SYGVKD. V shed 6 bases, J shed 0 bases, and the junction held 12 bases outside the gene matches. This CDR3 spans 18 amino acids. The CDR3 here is CAIRKGASGGAGSYEQYC. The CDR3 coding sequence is TGTGCCATCAGGAAGGGCGCTAGCGGGGGGGCCGGCTCCTACGAGCAGTACTGC.

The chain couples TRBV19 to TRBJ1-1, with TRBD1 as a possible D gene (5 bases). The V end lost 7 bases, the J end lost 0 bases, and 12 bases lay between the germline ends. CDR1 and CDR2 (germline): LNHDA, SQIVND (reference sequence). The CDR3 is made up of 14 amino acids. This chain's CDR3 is CASTIAGLNTEAFF. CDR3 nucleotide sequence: TGTGCCAGTACGATTGCAGGGCTGAACACTGAAGCTTTCTTT. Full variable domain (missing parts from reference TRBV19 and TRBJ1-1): DGGITQSPKYLFRKEGQNVTLSCEQNLNHDAMYWYRQDPGQGLRLIYYSQIVNDFQKGDIAEGYSVSREKKESFPLTVTSAQKNPTAFYLCASTIAGLNTEAFFGQGTRLTVV.

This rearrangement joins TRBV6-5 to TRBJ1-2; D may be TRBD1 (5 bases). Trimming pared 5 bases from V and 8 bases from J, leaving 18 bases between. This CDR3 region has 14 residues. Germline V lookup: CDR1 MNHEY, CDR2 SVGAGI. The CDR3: CASSPRDRAWGYTF. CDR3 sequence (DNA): TGTGCCAGCAGTCCCAGGGACCGAGCTTGGGGCTACACCTTC.

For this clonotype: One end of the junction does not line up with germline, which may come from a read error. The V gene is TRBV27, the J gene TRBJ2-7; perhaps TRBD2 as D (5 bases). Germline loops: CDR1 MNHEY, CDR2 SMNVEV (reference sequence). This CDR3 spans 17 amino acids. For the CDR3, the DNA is TGTGCCCGCAGTTCATTACTGGGGAGACCCTCCTCCTACGAGCAGTCCTTC. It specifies CARSSLLGRPSSYEQSF.

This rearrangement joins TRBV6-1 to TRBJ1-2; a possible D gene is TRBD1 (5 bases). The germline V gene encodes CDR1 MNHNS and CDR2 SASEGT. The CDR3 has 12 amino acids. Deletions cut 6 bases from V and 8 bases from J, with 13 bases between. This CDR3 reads CASRGRSVGYTF. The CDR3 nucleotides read TGTGCCAGCAGGGGACGTTCCGTCGGCTACACCTTC.

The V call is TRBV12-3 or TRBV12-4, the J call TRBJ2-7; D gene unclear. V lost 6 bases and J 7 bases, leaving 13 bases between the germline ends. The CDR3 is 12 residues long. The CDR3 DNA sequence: TGTGCCAGCAGGGGCGAGTCTGTTGAGCAGTACTTC. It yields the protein CASRGESVEQYF.

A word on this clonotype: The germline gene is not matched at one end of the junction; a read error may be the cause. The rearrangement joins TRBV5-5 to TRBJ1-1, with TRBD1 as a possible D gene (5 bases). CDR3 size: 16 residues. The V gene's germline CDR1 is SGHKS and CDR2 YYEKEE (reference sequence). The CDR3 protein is CASSLYSFETAKAAFF. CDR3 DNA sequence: TGTGCAAGCAGCTTGTATTCCTTCGAGACAGCGAAAGCCGCTTTCTTT.

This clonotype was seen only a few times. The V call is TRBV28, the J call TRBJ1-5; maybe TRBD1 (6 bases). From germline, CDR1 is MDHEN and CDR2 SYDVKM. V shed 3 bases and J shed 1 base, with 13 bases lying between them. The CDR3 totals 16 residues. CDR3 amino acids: CASSFSGAASNQPQHF. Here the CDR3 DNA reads TGTGCCAGCAGTTTCTCAGGGGCAGCGAGCAATCAGCCCCAGCATTTT.

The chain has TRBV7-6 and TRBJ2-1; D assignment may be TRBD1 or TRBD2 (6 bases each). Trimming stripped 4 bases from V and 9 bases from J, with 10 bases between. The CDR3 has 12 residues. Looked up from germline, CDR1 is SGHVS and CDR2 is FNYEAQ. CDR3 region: CASSWGAGEQFF. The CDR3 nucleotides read TGTGCCAGCAGCTGGGGGGCAGGTGAGCAGTTCTTC. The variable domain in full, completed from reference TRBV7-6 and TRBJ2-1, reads GAGVSQSPRYKVTKRGQDVALRCDPISGHVSLYWYRQALGQGPEFLTYFNYEAQQDKSGLPNDRFSAERPEGSISTLTIQRTEQRDSAMYRCASSWGAGEQFFGPGTRLTVL.

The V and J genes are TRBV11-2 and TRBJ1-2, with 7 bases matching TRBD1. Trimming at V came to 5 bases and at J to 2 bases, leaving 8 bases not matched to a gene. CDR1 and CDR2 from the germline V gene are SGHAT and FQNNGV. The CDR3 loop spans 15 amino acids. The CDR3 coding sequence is TGTGCCAGCAGCCGTAGTAAGGGACAGAACTATGGCTACACCTTC. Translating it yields CASSRSKGQNYGYTF.

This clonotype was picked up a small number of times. This CDR3 is CASSFGTKEKLFF. The CDR3 bases are TGTGCCAGCAGCTTCGGGACCAAGGAAAAACTGTTTTTT. This chain connects TRBV13 to TRBJ1-4, with D perhaps TRBD1 (5 bases). This CDR3 is 13 amino acids long. The ends were cut back, 3 bases at V and 8 bases at J, with 10 bases in the middle. Germline V gene lookup returns CDR1 PRHDT and CDR2 FYEKMQ (reference sequence).

CDR3 amino acids: CASSPPGPSYEQYF. Here the CDR3 DNA reads TGTGCCAGCAGCCCGCCCGGGCCTTCCTACGAGCAGTACTTC. The chain is built from TRBV4-2 and TRBJ2-7; no firm D call. The CDR3 is made up of 14 amino acids. Germline V CDR1 and CDR2: LGHNA, YNFKEQ. The V end lost 4 bases, the J end lost 1 base, and 11 bases lay between the germline ends.

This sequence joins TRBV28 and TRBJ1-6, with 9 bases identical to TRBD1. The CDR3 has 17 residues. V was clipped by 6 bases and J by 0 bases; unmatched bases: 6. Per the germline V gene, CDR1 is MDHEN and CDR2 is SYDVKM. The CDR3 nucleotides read TGTGCCAGCAGGCCGACAGGGGGAGGCTCCTATAATTCACCCCTCCACTTT. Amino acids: CASRPTGGGSYNSPLHF.

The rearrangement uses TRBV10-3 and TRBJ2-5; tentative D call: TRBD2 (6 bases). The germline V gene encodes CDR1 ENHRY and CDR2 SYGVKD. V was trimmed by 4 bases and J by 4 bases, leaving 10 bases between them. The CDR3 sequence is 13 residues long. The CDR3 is CAISVVGGETQYF. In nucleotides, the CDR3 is TGTGCCATCAGTGTCGTGGGAGGAGAGACCCAGTACTTC.

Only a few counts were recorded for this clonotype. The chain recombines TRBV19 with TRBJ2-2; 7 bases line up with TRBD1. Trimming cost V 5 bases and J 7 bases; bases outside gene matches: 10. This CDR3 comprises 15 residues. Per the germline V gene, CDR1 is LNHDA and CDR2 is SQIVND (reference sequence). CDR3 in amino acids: CASSAGTAGSGELFF. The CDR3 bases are TGTGCCAGTAGTGCCGGGACAGCTGGCAGCGGGGAGCTGTTTTTT.

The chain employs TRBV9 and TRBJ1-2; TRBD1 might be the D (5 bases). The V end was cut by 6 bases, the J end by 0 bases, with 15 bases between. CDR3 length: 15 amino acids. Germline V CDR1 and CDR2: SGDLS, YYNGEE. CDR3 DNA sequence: TGTGCCAGCAACCCTTCAGGGTTACCTAACTATGGCTACACCTTC. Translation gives CASNPSGLPNYGYTF.

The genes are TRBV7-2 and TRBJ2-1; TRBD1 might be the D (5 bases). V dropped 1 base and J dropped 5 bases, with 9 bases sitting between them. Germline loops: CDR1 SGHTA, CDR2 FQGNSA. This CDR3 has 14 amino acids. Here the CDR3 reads CASSLEGLDNEQFF. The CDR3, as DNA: TGTGCCAGCAGCTTAGAGGGGCTGGACAATGAGCAGTTCTTC. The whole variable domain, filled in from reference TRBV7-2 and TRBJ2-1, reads GAGVSQSPSNKVTEKGKDVELRCDPISGHTALYWYRQSLGQGLEFLIYFQGNSAPDKSGLPSDRFSAERTGGSVSTLTIQRTQQEDSAVYLCASSLEGLDNEQFFGPGTRLTVL.

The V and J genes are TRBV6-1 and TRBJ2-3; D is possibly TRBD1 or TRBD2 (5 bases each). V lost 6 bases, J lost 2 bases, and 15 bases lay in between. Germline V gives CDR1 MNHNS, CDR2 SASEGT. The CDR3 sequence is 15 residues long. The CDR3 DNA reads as TGTGCCAGCAGGCTCCCGGGACGCACCACAGATACGCAGTATTTT. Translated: CASRLPGRTTDTQYF.

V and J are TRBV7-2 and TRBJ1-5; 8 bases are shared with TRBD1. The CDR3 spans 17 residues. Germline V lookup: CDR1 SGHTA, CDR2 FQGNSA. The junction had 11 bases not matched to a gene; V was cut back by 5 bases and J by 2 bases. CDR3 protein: CASSADRDRGRNQPQHF. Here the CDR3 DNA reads TGTGCCAGCAGCGCGGACAGGGATCGAGGTCGCAATCAGCCCCAGCATTTT.

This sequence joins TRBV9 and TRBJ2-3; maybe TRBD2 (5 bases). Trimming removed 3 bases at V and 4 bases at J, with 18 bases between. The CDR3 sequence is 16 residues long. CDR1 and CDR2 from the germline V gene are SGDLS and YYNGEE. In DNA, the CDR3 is TGTGCCAGCAGCGGAACCACCAGCGGCCACGCAGATACGCAGTATTTT. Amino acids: CASSGTTSGHADTQYF.

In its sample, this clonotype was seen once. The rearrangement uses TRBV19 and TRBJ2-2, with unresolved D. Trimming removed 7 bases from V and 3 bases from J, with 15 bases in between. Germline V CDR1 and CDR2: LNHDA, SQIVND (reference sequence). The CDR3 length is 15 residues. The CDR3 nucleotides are TGTGCCAGTATTATCAGTCGGGCGTACACCGGGGAGCTGTTTTTT. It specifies CASIISRAYTGELFF.

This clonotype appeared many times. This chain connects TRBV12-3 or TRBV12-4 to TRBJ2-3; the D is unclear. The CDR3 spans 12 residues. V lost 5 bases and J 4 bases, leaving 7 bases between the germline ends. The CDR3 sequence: CASSSTPDTQYF. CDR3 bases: TGTGCCAGCAGTAGCACACCAGATACGCAGTATTTT.

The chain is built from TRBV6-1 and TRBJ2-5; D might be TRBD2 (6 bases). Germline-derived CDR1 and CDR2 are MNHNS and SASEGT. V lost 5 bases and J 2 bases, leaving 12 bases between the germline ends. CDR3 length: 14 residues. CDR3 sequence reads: CASSLEGTQETQYF. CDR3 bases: TGTGCCAGCAGTTTGGAGGGGACTCAAGAGACCCAGTACTTC.

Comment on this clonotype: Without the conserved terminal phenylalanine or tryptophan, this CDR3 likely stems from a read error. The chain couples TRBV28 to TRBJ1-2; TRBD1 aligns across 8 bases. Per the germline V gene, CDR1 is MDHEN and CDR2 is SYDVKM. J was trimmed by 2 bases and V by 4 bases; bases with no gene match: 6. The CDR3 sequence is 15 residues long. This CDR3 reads CASSSRTGRNYGYTL. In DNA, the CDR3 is TGTGCCAGCAGTTCTCGGACAGGGAGAAACTATGGCTACACCTTA.

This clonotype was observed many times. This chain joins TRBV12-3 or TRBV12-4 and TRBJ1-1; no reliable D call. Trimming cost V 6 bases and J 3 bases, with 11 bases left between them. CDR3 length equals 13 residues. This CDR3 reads CASSFRLDTEAFF. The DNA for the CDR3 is TGTGCCAGCAGCTTTAGGCTGGACACTGAAGCTTTCTTT.

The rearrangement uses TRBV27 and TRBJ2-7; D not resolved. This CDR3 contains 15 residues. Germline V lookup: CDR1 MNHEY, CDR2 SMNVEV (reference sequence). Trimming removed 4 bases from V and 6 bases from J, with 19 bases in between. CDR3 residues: CASSSSPHRISEQYF. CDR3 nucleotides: TGTGCCAGCAGTTCATCTCCGCATCGGATCTCCGAGCAGTACTTC.